The sequence of this T cell receptor beta chain was determined in a study of blood T cell repertoires in COVID-19. Study as a whole: Samples representing acute and convalescent COVID-19 were sourced from the United States, Italy and Spain. PBMCs, B-cell-depleted T cells, or T cells were the source of the cDNA or gDNA that made up the material.

The ends were cut back, 5 bases at V and 8 bases at J, with 19 bases in the middle. Germline CDR1 reads SQVTM; CDR2 reads ANQGSEA. The length of the CDR3 is 13 residues. Under the authors' procedure: The assay estimated nucleated cells by amplifying reference gene primers. Measured with immunoSEQ multiplex PCR; TCRdb has only the in-frame clones, and not every one. D and trimming come from the DNA, and the V and J calls and clone size come from that table. The data hold 95,000 to 150,000 clones, with about 89% observed a single time. The sequence was obtained from a woman aged 70-85 years with acute or convalescent COVID-19. Source material: peripheral blood. The genes are TRBV29-1 and TRBJ2-7; possibly TRBD1 for D (6 bases). The CDR3 sequence is CSVSGQMLRQQYF. The CDR3 DNA follows: TGCAGCGTTTCTGGACAGATGCTACGACAGCAGTACTTC.